This T cell receptor beta chain came from a study of immune evolution from preneoplasia to lung adenocarcinoma (dated by TCRdb to the early 2020s). About the investigation overall: HLA loss of heterozygosity was found in around 7% of AIS, under 18% of MIA and 33% of ADC lesions, and in no AAH lesions. The sample size depended on which specimens were available, not on a prior power calculation. The study reported that more than 85 samples were used for TCR sequencing. Resected precursor lesions (AAH, AIS, MIA) and invasive adenocarcinomas were compared against paired morphologically normal lung tissue. Whole exome sequencing and methylation data from the same cohort of nodules were integrated with the immune data. The study combined immune gene expression, TCR sequencing and multiplex immunofluorescence to profile immune contexture across lung adenocarcinoma precursors and invasive adenocarcinoma. The overall cohort was made up of around 51 patients with pulmonary nodules who had surgical resection. POLYSOLVER was used to infer Class I HLA alleles from exome data, while LOHHLA was used to detect allele-specific HLA loss. TCR sequencing data came from approximately 46 patients.

TCR beta CDR3 regions were sequenced from DNA using the immunoSEQ hsTCRbeta Kit. The authors' pipeline ran thus. TCR sequencing data were analysed with the ImmunoSEQ Analyzer. T cell clonality was defined as 1 minus Pielou's evenness computed on productive rearrangements. To measure T cell diversity, the inverse Simpson index was applied to productive templates. T cell density was TCR beta template counts normalized to usable DNA, estimated by amplifying and sequencing housekeeping genes. Two-sided Kruskal-Wallis tests were used to compare TCR metrics between histologic stages. TCRdb obtained this table from immuneACCESS and retained in-frame rearrangements with V and J assigned. These tables miss some clones; where compared with another copy, unresolved V genes account for less than half of the shortfall, and the remainder is unexplained. V and J calls and clone size come straight from that table; D and trimming were deduced from the DNA. The sample has around 5,000 clones on record, around 87% of them singletons. About 3.5% of the sample is held by the ten biggest clonotypes.

Patients underwent resection in Japan or China between about 2014 and 2017. Histologic diagnosis of each case was confirmed independently by two lung cancer pathologists on H&E slides. To enrich premalignant or tumor cells for nucleic acid extraction, macro-dissection was performed after pathologic assessment. DNA was isolated from FFPE tissue using the AllPrep DNA/RNA FFPE Kit. Concerning this clone itself: Its antigen is still unknown. There are no base qualities to consult, and no much larger clone falls within one base.

CDR1 LGHNA and CDR2 YSLEER were looked up in the germline V gene. V lost 0 bases and J lost 7 bases; the stretch between them is 6 bases long. From the cysteine through the phenylalanine, the CDR3 covers 12 amino acids. Only the CDR3 DNA stays, 36 bases, in frame from base 1. On the study overall, not on this receptor specifically: Normal lung showed the highest clonality, whereas later-stage lesions appeared to have higher T cell density and diversity but lower clonality. Because every patient came from Japan and China, how well the results apply to Western populations was uncertain. Normal lung had the highest top T cell clone frequencies, and these frequencies appeared to fall progressively from AAH through AIS, MIA and invasive adenocarcinoma. The findings rested on association rather than direct causation, and larger cohorts with long-term follow-up and longitudinal biopsies were considered necessary. KRAS-mutant nodules showed the highest T cell clonality compared with EGFR-mutant or double wild-type lesions.

The source of this sequence is a person aged 50 to 59 with lung adenocarcinoma. The specimen sequenced was FFPE invasive lung adenocarcinoma tissue. What the cell subset or site label conveys for this sample: frankly invasive lung adenocarcinoma (ADC). The sequence links TRBV4-3 to TRBJ1-1; there is no confident call for the D gene. The nucleotide sequence is given as TGCGCCAGCAGCCAAGATGGTAGTGAAGCTTTCTTT. Its translation is CASSQDGSEAFF.